Following are 32 T cell receptor beta chains from one sample sequenced in a study of tumor and adjacent non-tumor tissue in lung cancer. A modified ARM-PCR protocol with three rounds of nested PCR amplified TCRbeta. In TCRdb, the multiplex PCR reads were re-called with MiXCR into one record per CDR3 protein. Of roughly 70,000 distinct CDR3 sequences listed, less than 80% are singletons. This sample's RNA came from whole unsorted tissue. The sample taken for sequencing was lung tumor tissue. Source of these receptors: a man aged 55 to 70 with non-small cell lung cancer.

V is TRBV6-1 and J is TRBJ1-1; no reliable D call. Germline-derived CDR1 and CDR2 are MNHNS and SASEGT. Deletions cut 4 bases from V and 4 bases from J, with 13 bases between. This CDR3 region has 14 residues. The CDR3 DNA follows: TGTGCCAGCAGTGGGACCCACGGCGCCACTGAAGCTTTCTTT. This encodes CASSGTHGATEAFF.

Comment on this clonotype: An end of the junction differs from the germline gene, which may be a read error. As DNA, the CDR3 is TGCAGTGTTGGGGGTCCAGGGGCCGCCGGGAAGCTGTTTTTT. Amino acid sequence: CSVGGPGAAGKLFF. The V and J genes are TRBV29-1 and TRBJ2-2; D is possibly TRBD1 (6 bases). The CDR3 has 14 residues. Germline V gene sequence: CDR1 SQVTM, CDR2 ANQGSEA.

As regards this clonotype: The conserved phenylalanine or tryptophan normally closing the CDR3 is absent here, so this likely arose from a read error. The DNA for the CDR3 is TGTGCCAGCAGTGCGGAAGGGTATCAGCCACAGCATTTA. Translating it yields CASSAEGYQPQHL. The chain recombines TRBV6-1 with TRBJ1-5; no definite D call. This CDR3 contains 13 residues. Germline CDR1 is MNHNS and CDR2 is SASEGT.

As to this clonotype: A much larger clone differs by one base, so this may be a read error. V and J are TRBV20-1 and TRBJ1-1, with 9 bases lining up with TRBD1. V trimming: 6 bases; J trimming: 10 bases; junction bases outside the gene matches: 12. The CDR3 loop spans 13 amino acids. Looked up from germline, CDR1 is DFQATT and CDR2 is SNEGSKA (reference sequence). Here the CDR3 reads CSADDRGGFGAFF. CDR3 nucleotide sequence: TGCAGTGCGGACGACAGGGGGGGATTTGGAGCTTTCTTT.

The chain combines TRBV14 with TRBJ1-2, with 7 bases lining up with TRBD1. Germline loops: CDR1 SGHDN, CDR2 FVKESK. V was clipped by 2 bases and J by 4 bases; unmatched bases: 10. This CDR3 comprises 16 residues. CDR3 amino acids: CASSQPGQIFIYGYTF. In nucleotides, the CDR3 is TGTGCCAGCAGCCAACCGGGACAGATTTTCATCTATGGCTACACCTTC.

The genes are TRBV20-1 and TRBJ2-1, with TRBD1 matching 11 bases. The CDR3 consists of 15 residues. J gave up 10 bases and V 7 bases, and 15 bases lay outside the gene matches. Germline CDR1 is DFQATT and CDR2 is SNEGSKA (reference sequence). For the CDR3, the DNA is TGCAGTGTTAAAGCTCCGGGACAGGGGGACGGAGAGCAGTTCTTC. This encodes CSVKAPGQGDGEQFF.

As regards this clonotype: This CDR3 is missing its conserved last phenylalanine or tryptophan, likely due to a read error. The chain carries TRBV6-2 or TRBV6-3 and TRBJ2-7; a weak D match, TRBD2 (6 bases). CDR3 size: 15 residues. The V and J ends lost 6 bases and 4 bases respectively, with 19 bases between them. Germline V gives CDR1 MNHEY, CDR2 SVGEGT. The CDR3 DNA reads as TGTGCCAGCAGCCACCAGGAGGGAGTAAGGTACGAGCAGTACTTA. Translated: CASSHQEGVRYEQYL.

This clonotype was counted many times. One end of the junction does not line up with germline, which may come from a read error. The chain links TRBV29-1 to TRBJ2-5; maybe TRBD1 (5 bases). The CDR3 extends over 13 amino acids. Germline V gene lookup returns CDR1 SQVTM and CDR2 ANQGSEA. In DNA form, the CDR3 reads TGCAGAGTTGAAACAGGTGTAAAAGAGACACAGTACTTC. Translation: CRVETGVKETQYF.

Of note for this clonotype: Likely a read error: the CDR3 ends without its conserved phenylalanine or tryptophan. The DNA is left out, because the CDR3 cannot be placed on it with certainty; the CDR3 is given as TCRdb lists it. V and J are TRBV6-5 and TRBJ2-7. Per germline, CDR1 MNHEY and CDR2 SVGAGI. The CDR3 extends over 11 residues, inclusive of both ends. CDR3 sequence reads: CASSYLGREYC.

A note on this clonotype: This may be a read error, as it is one base from a much larger clone. The J gene is TRBJ2-3, the V gene TRBV14; no reliable D call. There are 15 residues in the CDR3. V lost 4 bases to trimming and J lost 0 bases, with 11 bases between them. Germline CDR1 SGHDN, CDR2 FVKESK. The CDR3 spells CASSPRPASTDTQYF. For the CDR3, the DNA is TGTGCCAGCAGCCCCCGACCAGCTAGCACAGATACGCAGTATTTT. The full variable domain, its missing parts supplied by reference TRBV14 and TRBJ2-3, is EAGVTQFPSHSVIEKGQTVTLRCDPISGHDNLYWYRRVMGKEIKFLLHFVKESKQDESGMPNNRFLAERTGGTYSTLKVQPAELEDSGVYFCASSPRPASTDTQYFGPGTRLTVL.

This clonotype turned up a few times. The junction shows a germline mismatch at one end, possibly a read error. This rearrangement joins TRBV20-1 to TRBJ1-1; D possibly corresponds to TRBD1 (5 bases). CDR3 length: 13 residues. Germline V gene data show CDR1 as DFQATT and CDR2 as SNEGSKA (reference sequence). This CDR3 is CSAYPGRGPEAIF. CDR3 nucleotides: TGCAGTGCTTATCCTGGGAGGGGTCCTGAAGCTATCTTT.

The chain employs TRBV5-4 and TRBJ1-2; D gene uncertain. The CDR3 is 13 residues long. Per germline, CDR1 SGHNT and CDR2 YYREEE (reference sequence). Trimming took 4 bases from V and 4 from J, leaving 11 bases between them. The CDR3 coding sequence is TGTGCCAGCAGCCCACGCGGGAGCTATGGCTACACCTTC. Amino acids: CASSPRGSYGYTF.

The chain links TRBV11-2 to TRBJ1-2, with D possibly matching TRBD1 (6 bases). Trimming pared 6 bases from V and 9 bases from J, leaving 17 bases between. Germline values: CDR1 SGHAT, CDR2 FQNNGV. The CDR3 consists of 13 residues. This CDR3 is CASSPWGARCYTF. CDR3 DNA: TGTGCCAGCAGTCCCTGGGGGGCACGCTGCTACACCTTC.

This clonotype was counted only a few times. The CDR3 does not end in the conserved phenylalanine or tryptophan, so this is likely a read error. V is TRBV11-1 and J is TRBJ2-2; the D gene is possibly TRBD2 (5 bases). Trimming left V 3 bases short and J 8 bases short, with 13 bases between. Germline CDR1 and CDR2: SGHAT and FQDESV (reference sequence). The CDR3 length is 14 residues. The CDR3 loop reads CASSFTSGTGELFY. CDR3 nucleotides: TGTGCCAGCAGCTTTACTAGTGGCACAGGGGAGCTGTTTTAT.

The chain employs TRBV20-1 and TRBJ1-1; unclear D gene. The CDR3 runs to 12 residues. Germline lookup yields CDR1 DFQATT and CDR2 SNEGSKA (reference sequence). With 6 bases removed from V and 7 bases from J, the gap between germline ends came to 15 bases. Here the CDR3 reads CSAPSSGYEAFF. CDR3 in DNA: TGCAGTGCCCCATCTAGTGGGTATGAAGCTTTCTTT.

A note on this clonotype: A much larger clone sits a single nucleotide away, making a read error possible. This sequence joins TRBV5-1 and TRBJ2-5, with D uncertain. CDR1 SGHRS and CDR2 YFSETQ come from the germline V gene. The CDR3 covers 14 residues. The DNA of the CDR3 is TGCGCCGGCAGCTCGACTGCAGGCCTCGAGACCCAGTACTTC. The encoded protein is CAGSSTAGLETQYF.

Concerning this clonotype itself: The missing conserved phenylalanine or tryptophan at the end of this CDR3 makes a read error likely. The rearrangement joins TRBV20-1 to TRBJ2-2; D possibly corresponds to TRBD1 (6 bases). The germline V gene has CDR1 DFQATT and CDR2 SNEGSKA (reference sequence). Trimming took 1 base from V and 9 from J, leaving 15 bases between them. The CDR3 length is 14 residues. CDR3 protein: CSARGDIGTWELFS. In DNA, the CDR3 is TGCAGTGCTAGAGGGGACATTGGGACCTGGGAGCTGTTTTCT.

Turning to this clonotype: The junction departs from germline at one end; a sequencing error may be responsible. The chain couples TRBV20-1 to TRBJ2-1; maybe TRBD1 (7 bases). The CDR3 loop spans 15 amino acids. Germline V gene data show CDR1 as DFQATT and CDR2 as SNEGSKA (reference sequence). The CDR3 protein is CGAKAPGQGGGEQLF. CDR3 nucleotide sequence: TGCGGTGCTAAAGCTCCGGGGCAGGGGGGCGGTGAGCAGCTCTTC.

This CDR3 reads CSAIEPAQFF. The CDR3 nucleotides are TGCAGTGCAATTGAACCTGCGCAGTTCTTC. The J gene is TRBJ2-1, the V gene TRBV20-1; D remains unclear. The germline CDR1 and CDR2 sequences are DFQATT and SNEGSKA (reference sequence). Trimming took off 6 bases at V and 12 bases at J, with 12 bases between the two ends. This CDR3 is 10 amino acids long.

The rearrangement links TRBV10-3 to TRBJ2-5; TRBD2 is a possible D gene (5 bases). Germline V gives CDR1 ENHRY, CDR2 SYGVKD. This CDR3 spans 15 amino acids. Trimming left V 3 bases short and J 3 bases short, with 14 bases between. This CDR3 is CAISDELDEEETQYF. CDR3 DNA: TGTGCCATCAGTGACGAACTAGACGAAGAAGAGACCCAGTACTTC.

As concerns this clonotype: At one boundary the junction diverges from the germline segment, which might be a read error. Here the CDR3 DNA reads TGTGCCAGCAGTATAGTGCCCGGCAATGGGCAGTTCTTC. Protein product: CASSIVPGNGQFF. The rearrangement uses TRBV12-3 or TRBV12-4 and TRBJ2-1; no definite D call. The length of the CDR3 is 13 residues.

Details on this clonotype: This CDR3 is missing its conserved last phenylalanine or tryptophan, likely due to a read error. The V gene is TRBV11-3, the J gene TRBJ1-6; possibly TRBD1 for D (5 bases). CDR3 length: 13 amino acids. From germline, CDR1 is SGHNT and CDR2 YENEEA. V lost 5 bases, J lost 9 bases, and 11 bases lay in between. The CDR3 spells CASSRDGLSPLHY. For the CDR3, the DNA is TGTGCCAGCAGCCGGGACGGCCTTTCACCCCTCCACTAT.

Comment on this clonotype: The germline gene is not matched at one end of the junction; a read error may be the cause. The chain couples TRBV6-5 to TRBJ2-5; a weak D match, TRBD1 (6 bases). CDR1 and CDR2 (germline): MNHEY, SVGAGI. This CDR3 spans 18 amino acids. The DNA of the CDR3 is TGTGCCAGCAGTTACGGCTCGTTCAGGGGTGGAGTTCAAGAGACCGAGTACTTC. This encodes CASSYGSFRGGVQETEYF.

As concerns this clonotype: Germline is not matched at one junction end, which may reflect a read error. The rearrangement joins TRBV20-1 to TRBJ2-7; TRBD2 is a possible D gene (6 bases). The germline CDR1 and CDR2 sequences are DFQATT and SNEGSKA (reference sequence). This CDR3 comprises 14 residues. CDR3 DNA: TGCAGTGCCAAAAACGGGAGCAGTTCCTACGAGCAATACTTC. It is translated as CSAKNGSSSYEQYF.

Points on this clonotype: Given the absence of the conserved phenylalanine or tryptophan at the CDR3 end, a read error is likely. The gene calls are TRBV6-5 and TRBJ2-2; 10 nucleotides align to TRBD1. The J segment lost 8 bases and the V segment lost 3 bases, leaving 9 bases of the junction unmatched. Germline CDR1 MNHEY, CDR2 SVGAGI. This CDR3 has 16 residues. CDR3 coding DNA: TGTGCCAGCAGTTATTACGGGACAGGGGCGTTAGGGGAGCTGTTTCTT. Translating it yields CASSYYGTGALGELFL.

The chain links TRBV6-1 to TRBJ1-2, with 8 nucleotides matching TRBD1. Germline V gene data show CDR1 as MNHNS and CDR2 as SASEGT. The ends lost 5 bases at V and 4 bases at J; junction bases unmatched: 6. The CDR3 consists of 14 residues. The CDR3 sequence is CASSISGGIYGYTF. The CDR3 DNA is TGTGCCAGCAGTATATCAGGGGGCATCTATGGCTACACCTTC.

Details on this clonotype: At one end the junction does not follow the germline gene, possibly because of a read error. The chain employs TRBV6-1 and TRBJ1-5; D is unresolved. This CDR3 has 13 amino acids. CDR1 is MNHNS and CDR2 is SASEGT in the germline V gene. The CDR3 coding sequence is TGTGCCAGCAGTGTAGAGCAGATTCAGCTCCAGCATTTT. As protein: CASSVEQIQLQHF.

This clonotype has ten or more counts. The V and J genes are TRBV5-4 and TRBJ2-7, with D tentatively TRBD1 (5 bases). The CDR3 extends over 12 amino acids. Trimming took off 3 bases at V and 3 bases at J, with 7 bases between the two ends. CDR1 is SGHNT and CDR2 is YYREEE in the germline V gene (reference sequence). The chain's CDR3 is CASSWGGYEQYF. In DNA form, the CDR3 reads TGTGCCAGCAGCTGGGGCGGCTACGAGCAGTACTTC.

A word on this clonotype: The CDR3 carries no conserved terminal phenylalanine or tryptophan, so it likely arises from a read error. CDR3 DNA sequence: TGCAGTGCTACTTTAGCGAGAGGGCCGGAGACGGGGGAGCTGTTTATT. Amino acids: CSATLARGPETGELFI. The V call is TRBV20-1, the J call TRBJ2-2, with D tentatively TRBD2 (5 bases). Per the germline V gene, CDR1 is DFQATT and CDR2 is SNEGSKA (reference sequence). This CDR3 has 16 residues. Trimming removed 4 bases at V and 8 bases at J, with 23 bases between.

The chain employs TRBV20-1 and TRBJ2-3, with TRBD1 as a possible D gene (6 bases). The CDR3 has 15 amino acids. CDR1 DFQATT and CDR2 SNEGSKA come from the germline V gene (reference sequence). V shed 5 bases and J shed 15 bases, with 30 bases lying between them. CDR3 in amino acids: CSAGDNVGVTDMHYF. The DNA of the CDR3 is TGCAGTGCTGGGGACAATGTCGGGGTCACAGATATGCACTATTTT.

J is TRBJ1-5 and V is TRBV6-6, with D tentatively TRBD1 (5 bases). The CDR3 sequence is 13 residues long. Germline lookup yields CDR1 MNHNY and CDR2 SVGAGI (reference sequence). V dropped 9 bases and J dropped 5 bases, with 14 bases sitting between them. The CDR3 loop reads CASKQADDQPQHF. The CDR3 DNA reads as TGTGCCAGTAAACAGGCGGACGATCAGCCCCAGCATTTT.

V usage is TRBV7-9 and J usage is TRBJ2-5; 7 bases match TRBD2. Germline V lookup: CDR1 SEHNR, CDR2 FQNEAQ (reference sequence). This CDR3 contains 15 residues. Losses at the gene ends were 5 bases for V and 2 bases for J; bases not matched to a gene: 8. The CDR3 nucleotides are TGTGCCAGCAGCCGGAAAGCGGGGATGCAAGAGACCCAGTACTTC. Protein: CASSRKAGMQETQYF.